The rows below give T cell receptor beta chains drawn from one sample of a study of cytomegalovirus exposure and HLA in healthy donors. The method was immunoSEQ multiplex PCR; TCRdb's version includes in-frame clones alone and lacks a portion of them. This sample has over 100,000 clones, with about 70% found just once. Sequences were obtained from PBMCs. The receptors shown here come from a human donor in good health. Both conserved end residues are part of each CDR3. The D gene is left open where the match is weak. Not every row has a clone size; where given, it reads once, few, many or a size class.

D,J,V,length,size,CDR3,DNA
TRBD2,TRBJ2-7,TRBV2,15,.,CASSENTSGSYEQYF,TGTGCCAGCAGTGAGAACACTAGCGGCTCCTACGAGCAGTACTTC
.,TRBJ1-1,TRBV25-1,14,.,CASSDIDRYAEAFF,TGTGCCAGCAGTGATATTGACAGGTACGCTGAAGCTTTCTTT
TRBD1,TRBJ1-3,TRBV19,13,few,CASNRGSGNTIYF,TGTGCCAGTAACAGGGGCTCTGGAAACACCATATATTTT
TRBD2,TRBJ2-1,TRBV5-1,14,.,CASILGLADNEQFF,TGCGCCAGCATCCTCGGACTAGCGGACAATGAGCAGTTCTTC
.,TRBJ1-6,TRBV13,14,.,CASSLGRGNSPPHF,TGTGCCAGCAGCTTAGGCCGGGGTAATTCACCCCCCCACTTT
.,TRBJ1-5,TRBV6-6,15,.,CASSSSGGVGFPQHF,TGTGCCAGCAGTTCCTCCGGGGGGGTGGGCTTTCCCCAGCATTTT
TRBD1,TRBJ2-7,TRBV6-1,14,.,CASREAGGRYEQYF,TGTGCCAGCAGGGAGGCAGGGGGCCGCTACGAGCAGTACTTC
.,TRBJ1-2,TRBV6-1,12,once,CASSEYSYGYTF,TGTGCCAGCAGTGAATACAGCTATGGCTACACCTTC
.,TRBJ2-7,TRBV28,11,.,CASLQEGEQYF,TGTGCCAGCCTCCAAGAGGGCGAGCAGTACTTC
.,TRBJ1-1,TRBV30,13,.,CAWSVGKNTEAFF,TGTGCCTGGAGTGTTGGCAAGAACACTGAAGCTTTCTTT
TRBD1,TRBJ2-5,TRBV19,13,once,CASRDRVGETQYF,TGTGCCAGCCGGGACAGGGTAGGGGAGACCCAGTACTTC
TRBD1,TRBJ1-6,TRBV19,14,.,CASSWDRDNSPLHF,TGTGCCAGTAGTTGGGACAGGGATAATTCACCCCTCCACTTT
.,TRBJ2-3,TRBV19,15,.,CASSIQNRATDTQYF,TGTGCCAGTAGTATACAGAACAGGGCCACAGATACGCAGTATTTT
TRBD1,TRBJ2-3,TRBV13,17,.,CASSLGLGTGVTDTQYF,TGTGCCAGCAGCTTAGGCCTCGGGACAGGGGTCACAGATACGCAGTATTTT
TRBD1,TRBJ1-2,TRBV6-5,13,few,CASSLGTGRGYTF,TGTGCCAGCAGCCTCGGGACAGGGCGAGGCTACACCTTC
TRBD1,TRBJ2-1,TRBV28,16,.,CASSLWGRDSHREQFF,TGTGCCAGCAGTTTATGGGGACGGGACAGCCATAGGGAGCAGTTCTTC
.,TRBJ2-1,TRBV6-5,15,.,CASWGSGTRLNEQFF,TGTGCCAGCTGGGGATCCGGGACAAGGCTCAATGAGCAGTTCTTC
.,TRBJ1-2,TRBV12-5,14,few,CASGLGGTNYGYTF,TGTGCTAGTGGTTTAGGAGGAACTAACTATGGCTACACCTTC
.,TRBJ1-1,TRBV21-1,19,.,CASRNSLYAGQGECTEAFF,TGTGCCAGCAGAAACTCACTTTACGCGGGACAGGGGGAATGTACTGAAGCTTTCTTT
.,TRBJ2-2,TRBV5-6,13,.,CASRFQNTGELFF,TGTGCCAGCAGGTTCCAGAACACCGGGGAGCTGTTTTTT
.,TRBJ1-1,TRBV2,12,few,CASSASVEAAFF,TGTGCCAGCAGCGCCTCGGTGGAGGCGGCTTTCTTT
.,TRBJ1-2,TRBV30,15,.,CAWSHPPGGTYGYTF,TGTGCCTGGAGCCACCCCCCGGGGGGTACGTATGGCTACACCTTC
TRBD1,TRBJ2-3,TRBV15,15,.,CATSRGDRVPDTQYF,TGTGCCACCAGCAGAGGAGACAGGGTCCCAGATACGCAGTATTTT
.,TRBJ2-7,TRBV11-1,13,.,CASSLGTTYEQYF,TGTGCCAGCAGCTTAGGGACTACCTACGAGCAGTACTTC
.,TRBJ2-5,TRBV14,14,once,CASSPRQTQETQYF,TGTGCCAGCAGCCCACGACAGACTCAAGAGACCCAGTACTTC
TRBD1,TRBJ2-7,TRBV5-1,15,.,CASRPTGTGFYEQYF,TGCGCCAGCAGACCAACCGGGACAGGCTTCTACGAGCAGTACTTC
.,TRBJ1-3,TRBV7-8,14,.,CASSSPNSGNTIYF,TGTGCCAGCAGCTCGCCTAACTCTGGAAACACCATATATTTT
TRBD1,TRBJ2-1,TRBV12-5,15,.,CASGLGQGGYNEQFF,TGTGCTAGTGGCCTAGGACAGGGAGGCTACAATGAGCAGTTCTTC
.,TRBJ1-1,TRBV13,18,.,CASSLRLGSNGGDTEAFF,TGTGCCAGCAGCCTCCGATTAGGGTCGAACGGCGGGGACACTGAAGCTTTCTTT
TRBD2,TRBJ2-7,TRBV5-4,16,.,CASSPAGRLAAYEQYF,TGTGCCAGCAGCCCAGCCGGCCGACTAGCTGCCTACGAGCAGTACTTC
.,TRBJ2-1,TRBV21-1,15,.,CASRSGRSSYNEQFF,TGTGCCAGCAGGAGCGGGAGGAGCTCCTACAATGAGCAGTTCTTC
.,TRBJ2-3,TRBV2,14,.,CASSAADHPDTQYF,TGTGCCAGCAGTGCGGCGGATCATCCAGATACGCAGTATTTT
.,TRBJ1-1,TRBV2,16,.,CASRGRVGRGNTEAFF,TGTGCCAGCAGGGGCCGGGTAGGAAGGGGAAACACTGAAGCTTTCTTT
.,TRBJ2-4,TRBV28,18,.,CASSPHPRGEGTKNIQYF,TGTGCCAGCAGCCCCCACCCTAGGGGCGAAGGGACCAAAAACATTCAGTACTTC
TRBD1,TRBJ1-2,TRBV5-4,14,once,CASSSGGANYGYTF,TGTGCCAGCAGCTCAGGGGGAGCTAACTATGGCTACACCTTC
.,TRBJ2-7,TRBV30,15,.,CAWRPSPSAGYEQYF,TGTGCCTGGCGGCCCTCACCTAGCGCTGGCTACGAGCAGTACTTC
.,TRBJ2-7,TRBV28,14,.,CASSPPGGIYEQYF,TGTGCCAGCAGTCCTCCAGGAGGAATTTACGAGCAGTACTTC
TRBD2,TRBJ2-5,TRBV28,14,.,CASTASGGKETQYF,TGTGCCAGCACAGCTAGCGGGGGTAAGGAGACCCAGTACTTC
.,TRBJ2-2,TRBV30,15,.,CAWSKRARRTGELFF,TGTGCCTGGAGTAAGCGAGCGAGGAGGACCGGGGAGCTGTTTTTT
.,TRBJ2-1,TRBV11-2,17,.,CASSLDLSTSSYNEQFF,TGTGCCAGCAGCTTAGATCTCAGTACTAGCTCCTACAATGAGCAGTTCTTC
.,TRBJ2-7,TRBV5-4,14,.,CASSQRTDPYEQYF,TGTGCCAGCAGCCAGAGGACTGATCCCTACGAGCAGTACTTC
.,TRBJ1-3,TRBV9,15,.,CASSVDVRTGNTIYF,TGTGCCAGCAGCGTAGATGTCAGGACTGGAAACACCATATATTTT
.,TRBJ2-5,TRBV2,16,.,CASTGAGGSNQETQYF,TGTGCCAGCACTGGGGCTGGGGGGTCGAACCAAGAGACCCAGTACTTC
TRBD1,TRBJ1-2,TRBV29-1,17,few,CSVEDVQGAWSNYGYTF,TGCAGCGTTGAAGACGTACAGGGGGCTTGGTCGAACTATGGCTACACCTTC
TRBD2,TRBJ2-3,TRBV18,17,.,CASSPQDSGSGSDTQYF,TGTGCCAGCTCACCCCAGGATAGCGGGAGTGGGTCAGATACGCAGTATTTT
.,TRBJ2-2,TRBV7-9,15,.,CASRQGDSNTGELFF,TGTGCCAGCAGGCAAGGAGATTCGAACACCGGGGAGCTGTTTTTT
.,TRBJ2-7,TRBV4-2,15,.,CASSQELQVTYEQYF,TGTGCCAGCAGCCAAGAACTGCAGGTTACGTACGAGCAGTACTTC
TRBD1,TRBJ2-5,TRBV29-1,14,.,CSVVVTGGKETQYF,TGCAGCGTTGTAGTAACAGGGGGCAAGGAGACCCAGTACTTC
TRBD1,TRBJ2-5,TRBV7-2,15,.,CASSFDRGYQETQYF,TGTGCCAGCAGCTTCGACAGGGGCTATCAAGAGACCCAGTACTTC
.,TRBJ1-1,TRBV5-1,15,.,CASSLGRSPNTEAFF,TGCGCCAGCAGCTTAGGAAGGAGCCCGAACACTGAAGCTTTCTTT
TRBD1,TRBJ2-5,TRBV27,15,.,CASISRDRGWETQYF,TGTGCCAGTATAAGCCGGGACAGGGGGTGGGAGACCCAGTACTTC
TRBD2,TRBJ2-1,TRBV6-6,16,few,CASSPLLAGGPFEQFF,TGTGCCAGCAGTCCTCTTCTAGCGGGAGGGCCTTTTGAGCAGTTCTTC
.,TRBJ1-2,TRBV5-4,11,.,CASSRDYGYTF,TGTGCCAGTAGCCGGGACTATGGCTACACCTTC
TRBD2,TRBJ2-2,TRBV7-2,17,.,CASSGPLAGGLTGELFF,TGTGCCAGCAGCGGCCCACTCGCGGGGGGACTCACCGGGGAGCTGTTTTTT
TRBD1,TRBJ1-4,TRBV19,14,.,CASGRTGADEKLFF,TGTGCCAGTGGGAGGACAGGGGCAGATGAAAAACTGTTTTTT
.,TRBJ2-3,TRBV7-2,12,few,CASATSTDTQYF,TGTGCCAGCGCCACTAGCACAGATACGCAGTATTTT
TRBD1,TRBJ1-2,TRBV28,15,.,CASSYPGTGMGRYTF,TGTGCCAGCAGTTACCCCGGGACAGGAATGGGTCGCTACACCTTC
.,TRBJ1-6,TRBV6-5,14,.,CASRLRAGDSPLHF,TGTGCCAGCAGACTCCGGGCGGGGGACTCACCCCTCCACTTT
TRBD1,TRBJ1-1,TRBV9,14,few,CASSVTSRGREAFF,TGTGCCAGCAGCGTAACTTCCAGGGGGCGTGAAGCTTTCTTT